This T cell receptor beta chain stems from a study of Ad26.COV2.S vaccination and SARS-CoV-2 variants (dated by TCRdb to the early 2020s). Background for the entire study: Donors in the vaccine arm were drawn from COV1001, a phase I-IIa trial of Ad26.COV2.S in healthy adults that was multicentre, randomized, double-blind and placebo-controlled. Ad26.COV2.S was given intramuscularly at 5x10^10 or 1x10^11 viral particles, as a single shot or as two shots 56 days apart. The specificity and breadth of SARS-CoV-2-reactive T cell receptors after Ad26.COV2.S vaccination were assessed by TCRbeta repertoire sequencing. A total of approximately 32 samples were included in the TCR-sequenced set, comprising around 19 Ad26.COV2.S vaccine recipients, 5 placebo recipients and 8 SARS-CoV-2 convalescent individuals. Participants in the trial were split at random into five groups of five each, receiving low-dose or high-dose Ad26.COV2.S once or twice, or else placebo on both occasions. Investigators did not know the trial group allocation while performing experiments and assessing outcomes.

What the work shows at the level of the full study, not this receptor alone: Comparable non-spike TCR breadth was observed between vaccine and placebo recipients, consistent with only spike being contained in the vaccine. After vaccination, substantial breadth of spike-specific CD8+ and CD4+ T cell responses was reported. The authors noted that the TCR breadth and depth analyses may have underestimated total T cell responses. Comparing responses between vaccine doses or regimens was not something the study was powered to do. Compared with placebo recipients, Ad26.COV2.S recipients showed higher spike-specific TCR breadth (P = 0.0014).

The junction carries 9 bases between V and J, which are trimmed by 0 bases and 5 bases respectively. The CDR1 and CDR2 encoded by the germline V gene are SGHRS and YFSETQ. The CDR3 has 14 amino acids, counting the end cysteine and phenylalanine. Left in the record is the CDR3 DNA by itself, 42 bases read in frame from the first base. Worth noting for this clone: Its recognized antigen is unknown. There are no base qualities to consult, and no much larger clone falls within one base. The same CDR3 also results from other DNA sequences found in this sample.

The treatment or condition label for this specimen denotes: 19 received Ad26.COV2.S at low or high dose, single or two shots; about five received placebo; per-sample allocation not given. Repertoires of vaccine and placebo recipients were sequenced from samples collected on day 63 after the first injection. Cohort 1b enrolled about two dozen adults aged 18-55 years at a single site in Boston, USA, between 29 July and 7 August 2020. Ad26.COV2.S consisted of a replication-incompetent adenovirus type 26 vector by which a prefusion-stabilized SARS-CoV-2 spike protein from the original Wuhan strain was expressed. The immunoSEQ Assay was used to sequence TCRbeta CDR3 regions. After extraction, genomic DNA underwent amplification by bias-controlled multiplex PCR, followed by high-throughput sequencing. The study's processing was this. To quantify the absolute abundance of every unique TCRbeta CDR3 region, sequences were collapsed and filtered. T cell fraction was estimated by normalizing TCRbeta template counts to usable DNA, which was measured by amplifying reference genes present in all nucleated cells. Repertoire TCRs were annotated as SARS-CoV-2-specific by exact matching of V gene, CDR3 amino acid sequence and J gene to a known reactive TCR set. The reference SARS-CoV-2 TCR set was derived from MIRA and filtered for enrichment in COVID-19-positive ImmuneCODE repertoires, a step that removed public or cross-reactive TCRs. Using the MIRA antigens, annotated TCRs were further analysed by specific ORF or by position within an ORF. Depth was the summed frequency of annotated unique rearrangements, while breadth was defined as annotated unique rearrangements over total unique productive rearrangements. TCR breadth was compared between groups using two-sided Wilcoxon rank-sum tests. TCRdb took over this immuneACCESS table, retaining in-frame rearrangements with V and J assigned. Such tables are incomplete; in checked studies, under half of the missing clones stem from an unresolved V gene, and the remainder is unexplained. V and J calls plus clone size are reproduced from that table; the DNA served to infer D and trimming. The sample table lists hundreds of thousands of clones, around 90% of them with a count of one. The ten largest make up approximately 1.5% of the sample.

The sequences come from peripheral blood, collected in a trial of Ad26.COV2.S vaccine versus placebo. This sequence originates from a person aged 18-60 years who received the Ad26.COV2.S COVID-19 vaccine or a placebo. The rearrangement joined TRBV5-1 to TRBJ1-5; TRBD1 is a weak D gene call, 5 bases matching. The CDR3 loop reads CASSLGGKDQPQHF. At the DNA level, the sequence is TGCGCCAGCAGCTTGGGGGGGAAGGATCAGCCCCAGCATTTT.